This T cell receptor (beta chain) comes out of a study of cytomegalovirus exposure and HLA in healthy donors. Study-level results: Approximately 160 TCR beta chains were listed as cytomegalovirus-associated.

Turning to this clone: Its antigen is as yet unknown.

In the PCR, 60 Vbeta and 13 Jbeta primers were used. Profiled with immunoSEQ multiplex PCR; TCRdb holds only in-frame clones, not every one. This sample carries roughly 120,000 clones, approximately 78% of them seen once, and the ten largest clones take roughly 3.1%. After removal of 4 bases from V and 2 bases from J, the junction contained 13 bases not matched to a gene. The length of the CDR3 is 17 residues. CDR1 and CDR2 from the germline V gene are MNHNS and SASEGT. The gene calls are TRBV6-1 and TRBJ2-7, with 8 bases lining up with TRBD1. The source material was PBMCs. The TCR sequence derives from a woman in her 30s in good health and CMV-seropositive. The CDR3 nucleotides are TGTGCCAGCAGTGGAAGGCCTCCGGGACAGGCCCCCTACGAGCAGTACTTC. It codes for CASSGRPPGQAPYEQYF.